The 2 T cell receptor beta chains below come from one sample, sequenced in a study of cytomegalovirus exposure and HLA in healthy donors. Method: immunoSEQ multiplex PCR; TCRdb's copy keeps in-frame clones and lacks some. The table includes fewer than 350,000 clones, roughly 90% detected once. Material: PBMCs. All receptors come from a woman younger than 30 in good health and CMV-seronegative.

V and J are TRBV7-9 and TRBJ1-1; 9 nucleotides match TRBD1. From germline, CDR1 is SEHNR and CDR2 FQNEAQ (reference sequence). After removal of 1 base from V and 5 bases from J, the junction contained 5 bases not matched to a gene. The CDR3 runs to 15 residues. The CDR3 DNA follows: TGTGCCAGCAGCTTAGGCCCACAGGGGGCGACTGAAGCTTTCTTT. Translating gives CASSLGPQGATEAFF.

The chain has TRBV6-1 and TRBJ2-3, with D unclear. V lost 8 bases to trimming and J lost 4 bases, with 10 bases between them. This CDR3 has 12 residues. CDR1 MNHNS and CDR2 SASEGT come from the germline V gene. The CDR3 reads CASRRPADTQYF. CDR3 DNA: TGTGCCAGCCGGCGGCCCGCAGATACGCAGTATTTT.